This TCR beta chain was sequenced for a study of cytomegalovirus exposure and HLA in healthy donors (TCRdb year 2017). Study-level background: An earlier analysis of some 550 of the donors reported about 290 Gb of sequence data and around 110 million unique TCR beta sequences from some 180 million T cells. About 280 gigabases of sequencing data and 91 million or so unique TCR sequences made up an early release that covered 500 to 700 HLA-typed donors. Of the roughly 410 genotyped donors, 65% to 90% were placed in the genetic ancestry cluster associated with self-reported Caucasian donors. The study aimed to test whether cataloging public T cell receptors could reveal signatures of past pathogen exposure. The T cell repertoires of several hundred subjects were profiled by immunosequencing and related to cytomegalovirus serostatus. In addition to the first cohort of 500 to 850 subjects, a separate validation cohort of approximately 130 different subjects was used. High-throughput TCR immunosequencing, statistical association of individual TCRs with disease status, and machine learning were combined to predict cytomegalovirus infection status. To study patterns of TCR occurrence, a later analysis re-analyzed previously published TCR beta repertoires from 666 donors and added high-resolution HLA genotyping. Rather than using new phenotypic data, the later analysis identified candidate immune exposures from TCR beta sequences and from how often those sequences occurred across donors. An earlier analysis of roughly 600 of the donors used high-throughput TCR beta sequencing to judge whether each TCR beta V gene segment behaved as functional or pseudogenic. Alongside the repertoire data, information on donor age, sex, ethnicity and CMV serostatus was compiled. In a later genetic analysis, genome-wide SNP genotypes for about 55% of the roughly 670 donors were used, and that subset was treated as a discovery cohort. All discovery cohort repertoires had been generated using a single sequencing platform. HLA typing covered class I and class II loci at four-digit resolution. The number of donors typed differed by locus, with 629-630 for A, B, C, DRB1 and DQB1, more than 500 for DQA1, 606 for DPA1, and 450 to 480 for DPB1. Roughly five DR-DQ haplotypes were handled as single units for association and clustering, since linkage in the cohort was strong. Among around 400 genotyped donors of the cohort, an average of approximately 240,000 unique TCR beta nucleotide sequences was sequenced per donor, of which approximately 18% were non-productive.

The germline ends are 14 bases apart after V is trimmed by 8 bases and J by 7 bases. The CDR3 numbers 12 residues from cysteine through phenylalanine. Only the CDR3 part of the read is kept: 36 bases, read in frame from the first base. Per the germline V gene, MDHEN is the CDR1 and SYDVKM is the CDR2. Only a few counts were recorded for this clone. Which antigen it targets is not known. No clone much larger than this one lies a single base away; base qualities are absent. Libraries were made using the immunoSEQ multiplex PCR assay. A mixture of 60 forward primers for TCR Vbeta segments and 13 reverse primers for TCR Jbeta segments was used in the multiplex PCR. The CDR3 region of rearranged TCR beta genes was amplified from genomic DNA with a multiplex PCR assay. The amplified TCR beta libraries were sequenced on the Illumina HiSeq System as 87-base-pair reads. Concerning the study's data processing: Across the 670 or so repertoires, a later analysis counted approximately 83 million unique TCR beta chains, some 11 million of which were shared by at least two donors. Raw reads were error-corrected and collapsed into unique sequences with a nearest-neighbor algorithm that merged closely related sequences to remove PCR and sequencing errors. CDR3 sequences were aligned to IMGT reference sequences to assign V, D and J gene segments. For a sequence to be retained, a match of at least six nucleotides was required to both a V gene segment and a J gene segment. A rearrangement was called productive if the CDR3 had no stop codons and remained in frame with V and J, and every other rearrangement was called non-productive. Following IMGT convention, CDR3 was defined as the stretch from the second conserved V-encoded cysteine up to the conserved J-encoded phenylalanine. In an earlier analysis of just under 600 of the donors, sequences lacking an unambiguous match to a single V gene segment were excluded. An earlier analysis of a few hundred of the donors called V segments functional above 56.7% productive rearrangements and segregating when the between-donor standard deviation exceeded 5%. A statistical classification framework was built for diagnosing cytomegalovirus status from the catalog of TCR beta chain sequences. In a later analysis, TCR nucleotide sequences were compared against IMGT/GENE-DB human TR gene sequences so that V and J genes could be assigned. Using the TCRdist pipeline, a later analysis assigned CDR3 sequences along with most-parsimonious VDJ recombination scenarios. In a later analysis, each TCR beta chain was defined by its CDR3 amino acid sequence together with its V-gene family, and reads without a unique V-gene family were excluded. In a later analysis, fewer than 600 highly shared, low-generation-probability nucleotide sequences were removed to address suspected cross-contamination and a sequencing artifact. A later analysis calculated a clonal expansion index for each public chain from normalized within-repertoire ranks of inferred template counts. A later analysis computed generation probabilities with a VDJ recombination model fitted to out-of-frame rearrangements, and checked the results against IGoR. Hypergeometric tests were used in a later analysis to score TCR-TCR, TCR-HLA and TCR-CMV co-occurrence, with a repertoire-size bias correction applied to the TCR pairs. In a later analysis, false discovery rates were estimated by permuting HLA or CMV assignments 20 times. In a later analysis, co-occurring TCRs were grouped with DBSCAN, and TCRdist sequence similarity was added when clustering was performed within HLA-allele-positive subsets. Repertoires with fewer than 30,000 or more than 120,000 public chains were left out of co-occurrence clustering, as were a handful of repertoires with anomalous nucleotide sharing. Entries here come from immuneACCESS through TCRdb and include only in-frame sequences with V and J called. Some clones fail to appear in such tables; in the studies checked, an unresolved V gene covers under half of the shortfall, and the cause of the remainder is unknown. V and J calls and clone size are as listed in that table; D and trimming were resolved from the DNA. The sample contains around 110,000 clones, approximately 58% of them found a single time. The top ten hold about 2.2% of the sample.

Paper-wide results and their limitations: Specific HLA alleles were associated with over 15,000 TCR beta sequences at a false discovery rate of 0.05 in a later analysis. Correlated functional status among segregating V segments might reflect linkage disequilibrium, but an unknown experimental factor could not be ruled out. CMV serostatus was the only immune exposure information available for the cohort. In vitro tests confirmed that three of the cytomegalovirus-associated TCR beta chains recognize cytomegalovirus antigens. Strong co-occurrence of HLA alleles, especially DR and DQ, made assigning TCR associations to individual alleles difficult. In both the original and validation cohorts, the classifier was reported to diagnose cytomegalovirus status with high specificity and sensitivity. Sequencing depth was assumed to be roughly uniform across donors in the presence/absence analyses, though that assumption may not hold. According to a later analysis, TCR association rates differed among HLA loci, with DRB1 alleles showing the most associated TCRs and HLA-C alleles showing the fewest. The authors suggested that the approach could potentially be extended to other disease states and immunological phenotypes. A later genetic analysis reported fewer N-insertions in productive TCRs among donors in an Asian-associated ancestry cluster than the roughly 650-donor mean. In a later analysis, HLA-associated TCR beta chains showed more clonal expansion and lower generation probabilities than non-associated chains that were equally common. Because counts were too low, seventeen rarely observed V segments, including chromosome 9 orphons, were excluded from the earlier analysis of 587 of the donors. In a later analysis, several top co-occurrence clusters were reported to appear linked to parvovirus B19, influenza, CMV and Epstein-Barr virus. Across donors, most TCR sequences were observed very rarely, whereas some public TCRs were present in many individuals. In a later genetic analysis, a missense DCLRE1C variant was associated with V-gene and J-gene trimming of TCR beta chains, and the association was replicated in an independent cohort. The study gave a list of 150 to 200 TCR beta chains associated with cytomegalovirus. A later analysis found that most CMV-associated TCR beta chains appeared HLA-restricted, with HLA associations seemingly driven largely by CMV exposure. A further reported finding was that TCR beta sequences accurately predicted the HLA-A and HLA-B alleles for most subjects in the first cohort. Because some donors lacked HLA typing at each locus, the association tests relied only on the typed subset. Because the 87-base-pair reads could not distinguish some IMGT-functional V segments, including TRBV6-2 and TRBV6-3, those segments were excluded. The cohort was sequenced for TCR beta chains only, and without alpha or paired-chain data the features that could be detected were limited. Broadly in line with IMGT annotations, most TCR beta V segments showed up in productive rearrangements about 90% or about 30% of the time in an earlier analysis of a few hundred of the donors. The sequencing pipeline was judged likely to have produced a cluster of highly shared sequence variants as a technical artifact.

The cohort consisted of hundreds of healthy bone marrow donors. At the time of sampling, all cohort members were nominally healthy, though unrecorded immune exposures were likely present. The donor was CMV seronegative and belonged to the group of 352 seronegative cohort members. A peripheral blood sample was collected from each donor, and TCR beta sequencing was performed on peripheral blood mononuclear cells. Genomic DNA was extracted from the blood cell samples with the Qiagen DNeasy Blood Extraction Kit. The clonotype comes from a woman in her twenties or thirties in good health and CMV-seronegative. The sequence links TRBV28 to TRBJ2-5; TRBD1 is possibly the D segment (5 matching bases). The sequenced sample consisted of PBMCs. The encoded CDR3 is CASSSKGRTQYF. At the DNA level, the sequence is TGTGCCAGCTCAAGTAAGGGGCGGACCCAGTACTTC.